This record looks at one T cell receptor (beta chain) sequence and its context. Its recognized antigen is unknown. Nothing much larger sits one base from this clone, and base qualities are not available. Genomic DNA was extracted from sorted cells with the Quick-DNA Microprep Kit. Amplification of TCRbeta DNA was done with the immunoSEQ hsTCRbeta kit, following the protocol from the manufacturer. TCRbeta libraries were sequenced on an Illumina MiSeq instrument. As for the original processing: After out-of-frame sequences were removed, some 2.1 million distinct TCRbeta sequences remained, averaging about 66,813 per individual. Each individual was scored using the number of 150 to 200 previously reported CMV-associated TCRbeta sequences that the individual carried and the total number of productive distinct TCRbeta sequences. A beta-binomial model was reimplemented in Python, and scikit-learn random forests with default parameters were trained on data from the US cohort. Classifier performance on the Belgian cohort was summarized as median AUC with percentile confidence intervals calculated over 10,000 bootstrap iterations. Sourced from immuneACCESS, this table was stored by TCRdb with only in-frame sequences that have V and J called. A share of the clones is absent; for the studies checked, an unresolved V gene accounts for under half, and the remainder has no known explanation. The V and J calls and clone size are taken from that table; D and trimming were inferred from the DNA. The sample table shows under 55,000 clones, and approximately 78% are seen once. Clones ranked in the top ten supply approximately 0.65% of the sample.

The CDR3 numbers 16 residues from cysteine through phenylalanine. Here the CDR3 DNA is all that survives: 48 bases in frame from base 1. The germline V gene sets CDR1 to MDHEN and CDR2 to SYDVKM. V sheds 2 bases and J sheds 7 bases, leaving 18 bases between their ends. This record comes from a study of memory CD4+ T cells and cytomegalovirus serostatus (dated by TCRdb to between 2018 and 2021). About the study as a whole: The roughly 33 healthy Belgian adults in the cohort included 9 who were CMV seropositive and roughly 25 who were CMV seronegative. CD4+ memory TCRbeta repertoires of a Belgian cohort with known cytomegalovirus serostatus were sequenced in order to replicate a published TCR-based CMV serostatus classifier. Overall results and qualifications from the work: For CMV serostatus prediction, a median bootstrapped AUC of approximately 0.95 was reached with the original framework, and a median bootstrapped AUC of around 0.89 was reached with a US-trained random forest. Of around 160 previously reported CMV-associated TCRbeta sequences, approximately 70 appeared in the CD4+ memory repertoires, each in one to five individuals. A median bootstrapped AUC of roughly 0.94 with a 95% CI of 0.76-1.00 was achieved on the Belgian cohort by the original-framework classifier. Results were interpreted as suggesting that the CMV-associated TCR signature is largely present in the CD4+ memory repertoire. Only CD4+CD45RO+ memory cells were sequenced, in contrast to the original study, in which naive and memory CD4+ and CD8+ populations were covered.

Single viable CD3+CD4+CD8-CD45RO+ cells were sorted as memory CD4+ T cells on a FACSAria II. To determine CMV serostatus, a Roche Elecsys assay was used that detects serum IgG against CMV pp150, pp28, p38 and p52. After thawing, total CD4+ T cells were enriched by positive selection with CD4 magnetic microbeads. The samples came from a different study that was designed specifically to examine the CD4+ T cell memory repertoire. Peripheral blood mononuclear cells were isolated and cryopreserved according to standard operating procedures, and serum was stored at -80 degrees C. CD3-PerCP (BW264/56), CD4-APC (RPA-T4), CD45RO-PE (UCHT1) and CD8-Pacific Orange (3B5) antibodies were used for staining, and non-viable cells were excluded with Sytox blue.

The sequencing sample was made of memory CD4+ T cells from blood. The receptor's source is an adult in good health and CMV-seronegative. The chain links TRBV28 with TRBJ1-5, with no confidently assigned D gene. The DNA sequence is TGTGCCAGCAGTTTAAATCCGGGAATTTCAGGACAGCCCCAGCATTTT. Translated, this gives CASSLNPGISGQPQHF.